What follows describes a single TCR beta chain. Antigen: not known. These data belong to a study of cytomegalovirus exposure and HLA in healthy donors. This PCR relied on a set of 60 Vbeta primers and 13 Jbeta primers. The table came from immunoSEQ multiplex PCR; TCRdb's copy has only in-frame clones and leaves some out. Of approximately 140,000 clones listed, 79% are singletons. Study-wide findings and caveats: According to an earlier analysis, most TCR beta V segments yielded productive rearrangements about 90% or about 30% of the time. CMV serostatus was the only immune exposure information that was available. With DRB1 most and HLA-C fewest, TCR association rates differed between HLA loci in a later analysis.

Each of the donors was a healthy bone marrow donor. The CDR3 loop spans 13 amino acids. Germline CDR1 GTSNPN, CDR2 SVGIG (reference sequence). V dropped 5 bases and J dropped 1 base, with 10 bases sitting between them. The source is a man aged 50-59 years in good health and CMV-seropositive. The specimen sequenced was PBMCs. The chain has TRBV30 and TRBJ2-3; D may be TRBD2 (6 bases). The CDR3 bases are TGTGCCTGGGCGGGAAAGGGCACAGATACGCAGTATTTT. Translation gives CAWAGKGTDTQYF.